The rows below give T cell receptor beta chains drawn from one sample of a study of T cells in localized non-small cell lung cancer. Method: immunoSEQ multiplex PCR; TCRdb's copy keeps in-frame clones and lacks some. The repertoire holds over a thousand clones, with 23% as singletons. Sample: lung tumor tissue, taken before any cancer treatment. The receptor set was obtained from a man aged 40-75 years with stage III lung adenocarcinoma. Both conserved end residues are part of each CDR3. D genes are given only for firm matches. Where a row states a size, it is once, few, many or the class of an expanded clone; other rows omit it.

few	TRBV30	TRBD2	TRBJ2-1	CAGTSGSLGNEQFF	TGTGCCGGGACTAGCGGGAGCTTAGGCAATGAGCAGTTCTTC
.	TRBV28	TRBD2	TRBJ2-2	CATRGLADTGELFF	TGTGCCACCAGGGGACTAGCAGACACCGGGGAGCTGTTTTTT
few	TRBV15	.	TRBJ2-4	CATSRDNSPGQAKNIQYF	TGTGCCACCAGCAGAGATAATTCCCCAGGACAGGCCAAAAACATTCAGTACTTC
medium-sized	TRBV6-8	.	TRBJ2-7	CASSQLRGEQYF	TGTGCCAGCAGTCAGCTCAGGGGCGAGCAGTACTTC
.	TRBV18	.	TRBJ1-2	CASSPTDQRGYTF	TGTGCCAGCTCACCGACGGATCAGCGAGGCTACACCTTC
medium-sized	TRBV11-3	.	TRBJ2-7	CASRRGAGLEAYEQYF	TGTGCCAGCAGGAGAGGGGCAGGGTTGGAAGCCTACGAGCAGTACTTC
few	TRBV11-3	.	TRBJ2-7	CASSLVNTGTVGEQYF	TGTGCCAGCAGCTTAGTCAACACAGGGACTGTTGGGGAGCAGTACTTC
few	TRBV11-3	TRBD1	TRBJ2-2	CASSPWTGDTGELFF	TGTGCCAGCAGCCCCTGGACAGGGGACACCGGGGAGCTGTTTTTT
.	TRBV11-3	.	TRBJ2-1	CASSFRWAGSDEQFF	TGTGCCAGCAGCTTCAGGTGGGCGGGAAGCGATGAGCAGTTCTTC
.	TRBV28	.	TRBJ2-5	CASSSPRVQETQYF	TGTGCCAGCAGTTCTCCACGAGTCCAAGAGACCCAGTACTTC
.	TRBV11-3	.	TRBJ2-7	CASSLYGAEPHEQYF	TGTGCCAGCAGCTTATACGGGGCAGAGCCTCACGAGCAGTACTTC
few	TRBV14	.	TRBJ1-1	CASSQVGGVTEAFF	TGTGCCAGCAGCCAAGTAGGGGGTGTCACTGAAGCTTTCTTT
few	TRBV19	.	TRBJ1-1	CASSIDNANTEAFF	TGTGCCAGTAGTATAGACAACGCTAACACTGAAGCTTTCTTT
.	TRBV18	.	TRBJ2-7	CASSLTETYEQYF	TGTGCCAGCTCACTTACGGAAACCTACGAGCAGTACTTC
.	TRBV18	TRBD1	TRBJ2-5	CASSPLTGAELPRQTQYF	TGTGCCAGCTCACCATTGACAGGGGCCGAATTGCCCCGGCAGACCCAGTACTTC
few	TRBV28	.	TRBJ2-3	CASRRRATSSTDTQYF	TGTGCCAGCAGAAGGAGGGCGACCTCTAGCACAGATACGCAGTATTTT
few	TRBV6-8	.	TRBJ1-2	CASSTGSSNYGYTF	TGTGCCAGCAGCACAGGGTCCTCTAACTATGGCTACACCTTC
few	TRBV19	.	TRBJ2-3	CASSIVEGTDTQYF	TGTGCCAGTAGTATAGTAGAAGGCACAGATACGCAGTATTTT
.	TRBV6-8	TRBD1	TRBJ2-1	CASSYSGTGEANEQFF	TGTGCCAGCAGTTACTCCGGGACAGGGGAGGCCAATGAGCAGTTCTTC
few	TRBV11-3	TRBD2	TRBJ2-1	CASSLISSGSYNEQFF	TGTGCCAGCAGCTTGATTTCTAGCGGGAGCTACAATGAGCAGTTCTTC
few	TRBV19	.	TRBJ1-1	CASFDRLNTEAFF	TGTGCCAGCTTTGACAGACTGAACACTGAAGCTTTCTTT
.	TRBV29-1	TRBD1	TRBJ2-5	CSVWGTGVEETQYF	TGCAGCGTTTGGGGGACAGGGGTTGAAGAGACCCAGTACTTC
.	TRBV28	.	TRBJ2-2	CASRLRDGSNTGELFF	TGTGCCAGCAGACTCCGGGACGGTTCGAACACCGGGGAGCTGTTTTTT
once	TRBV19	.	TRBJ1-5	CASSNYGLYSNQPQHF	TGTGCCAGTAGTAACTACGGCCTCTATAGCAATCAGCCCCAGCATTTT
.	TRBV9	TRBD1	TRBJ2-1	CASSVEGAYYNEQFF	TGTGCCAGCAGCGTAGAGGGGGCGTACTACAATGAGCAGTTCTTC
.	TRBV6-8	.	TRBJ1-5	CASSYSIGVGDQPQHF	TGTGCCAGCAGTTACTCGATCGGGGTTGGGGATCAGCCCCAGCATTTT
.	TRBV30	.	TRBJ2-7	CAWSRDGDFEQYF	TGTGCCTGGAGCCGGGACGGAGACTTCGAGCAGTACTTC
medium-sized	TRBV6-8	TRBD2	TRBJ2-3	CASSPLAGVNTDTQYF	TGTGCCAGCAGCCCACTAGCGGGAGTGAACACAGATACGCAGTATTTT
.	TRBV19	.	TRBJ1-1	CASSLQINTEAFF	TGTGCCAGTAGTCTACAGATAAACACTGAAGCTTTCTTT
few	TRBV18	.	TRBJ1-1	CASSLQGVGTEAFF	TGTGCCAGCTCACTACAGGGCGTGGGCACTGAAGCTTTCTTT
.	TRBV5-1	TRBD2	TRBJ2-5	CASSFSGLKETQYF	TGCGCCAGCAGCTTTAGCGGGCTTAAAGAGACCCAGTACTTC
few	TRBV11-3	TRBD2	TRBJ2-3	CASSLKQEGLAGPRGDTQYF	TGTGCCAGCAGCTTAAAACAAGAAGGGCTAGCGGGACCTCGAGGAGATACGCAGTATTTT
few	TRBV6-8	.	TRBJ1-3	CASSASSGNTIYF	TGTGCCAGCAGTGCTAGCTCTGGAAACACCATATATTTT
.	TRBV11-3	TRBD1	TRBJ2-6	CASTLLRGNRGSGANVLTF	TGTGCCAGCACCTTATTGAGGGGGAACAGGGGGTCTGGGGCCAACGTCCTGACTTTC
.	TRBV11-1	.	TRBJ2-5	CASSLKRGQGRETQYF	TGTGCCAGCAGCTTGAAGAGAGGCCAGGGTCGAGAGACCCAGTACTTC